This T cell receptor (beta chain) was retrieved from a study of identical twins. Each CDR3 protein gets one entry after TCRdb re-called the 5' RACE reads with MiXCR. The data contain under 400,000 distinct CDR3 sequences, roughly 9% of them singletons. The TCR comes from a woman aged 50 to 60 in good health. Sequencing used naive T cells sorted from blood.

The CDR3 reads CASSLVFSAYEQFF. The CDR3, as DNA: TGTGCCAGCAGTTTAGTGTTTAGCGCGTATGAGCAGTTCTTC. The V gene is TRBV27, the J gene TRBJ2-1, with D maybe TRBD2 (5 bases). The CDR3 is made up of 14 amino acids. Trimming removed 2 bases at V and 8 bases at J, with 13 bases between. Germline assignment: CDR1 MNHEY and CDR2 SMNVEV (reference sequence).